This is a list of T cell receptor beta chains from one sample in a study of T cell changes during pregnancy in multiple sclerosis. Libraries were prepared by immunoSEQ multiplex PCR; TCRdb keeps only in-frame clonotypes and omits some of them. Seen here are 69,000 or so clones, approximately 90% observed once, and the top ten hold roughly 1.5%. Sequenced material: peripheral blood, taken in the third trimester of pregnancy. Source of these receptors: a female donor with multiple sclerosis, enrolled in a pregnancy study. CDR3s include the opening cysteine and the closing phenylalanine or tryptophan. The D gene is left open where the match is weak. The listing skips clone size in some rows; elsewhere it reads once, few, many or a size class.

v_gene	j_gene	abundance	len	d_gene	CDR3nt	CDR3aa
TRBV5-6	TRBJ2-3	few	13	NA	TGTGCCAGCAGCTTGGGGGCAGCAGGTACGCAGTATTTT	CASSLGAAGTQYF
TRBV6-1	TRBJ1-5	NA	15	NA	TGTGCCAGCAGCCCAGGGAGGGTTGGCAATCAGCCCCAGCATTTT	CASSPGRVGNQPQHF
TRBV11-2	TRBJ1-4	NA	16	TRBD1	TGTGCCAGCAGCCCCCGACAGGGAAGTTATGTAGGGAAACTGTTTTTT	CASSPRQGSYVGKLFF
TRBV19	TRBJ2-3	NA	15	NA	TGTGCCAGTAGCCTTACTGCATCGAGCACAGATACGCAGTATTTT	CASSLTASSTDTQYF
TRBV4-1	TRBJ1-1	NA	14	NA	TGCGCCAGCAGCCAGGCCCGGGGAGCACGTCAAGCTTTCTTT	CASSQARGARQAFF
TRBV30	TRBJ2-7	NA	13	NA	TGTGCCTGGAGGCCGGACACCCCCTACGAGCAGTACTTC	CAWRPDTPYEQYF
TRBV5-1	TRBJ2-7	NA	14	TRBD2	TGCGCCAGCAGCGTACTAGCGGGGGACTACGAGCAGTACTTC	CASSVLAGDYEQYF
TRBV11-2	TRBJ2-1	NA	18	TRBD2	TGTGCCAGCAGCTTAGTCACTCCTAGCGGGGGGGCCTACAATGAGCAGTTCTTC	CASSLVTPSGGAYNEQFF
TRBV29-1	TRBJ2-1	NA	16	NA	TGCAGCGTTGAAGATGGGGGGGGCAGCTCCTACAATGAGCAGTTCTTC	CSVEDGGGSSYNEQFF
TRBV7-9	TRBJ1-2	NA	14	NA	TGTGCCAGCAGCTTAGGGTACGGAGGCTATGGCTACACCTTC	CASSLGYGGYGYTF
TRBV7-9	TRBJ2-3	NA	15	TRBD1	TGTGCCAGCAGCCGACAGGGGGGGACCACAGATACGCAGTATTTT	CASSRQGGTTDTQYF
TRBV5-1	TRBJ2-5	once	14	NA	TGCGCCAGCAGCTATGGACCAAGCGGGGAGACCCAGTACTTC	CASSYGPSGETQYF
TRBV10-3	TRBJ2-7	NA	17	TRBD2	TGTGCCGCCGCCCCGGGACTAGCGGGGGGGCATCCCTACGAGCAGTACTTC	CAAAPGLAGGHPYEQYF
TRBV7-8	TRBJ2-1	once	14	TRBD2	TGTGCCAGCGGGGCGGGGGGCGTCTACAATGAGCAGTTCTTC	CASGAGGVYNEQFF
TRBV4-1	TRBJ1-1	few	15	TRBD1	TGCGCCAGCAGCCAAAGAGGGGACAGCAACACTGAAGCTTTCTTT	CASSQRGDSNTEAFF
TRBV6-5	TRBJ2-5	NA	14	TRBD1	TGTGCCAGCAGTTACGGGACAGTCCAAGAGACCCAGTACTTC	CASSYGTVQETQYF
TRBV5-1	TRBJ2-3	NA	16	NA	TGCGCCAGCAGCTTGTCGGGGCCGGGCGGGGCAGATACGCAGTATTTT	CASSLSGPGGADTQYF
TRBV30	TRBJ1-1	NA	13	NA	TGTGCCTGGAGTGTACTCGTGAACACTGAAGCTTTCTTT	CAWSVLVNTEAFF
TRBV9	TRBJ1-3	NA	13	NA	TGTGCCAGCAGCCCATCGGTCGGAAACACCATATATTTT	CASSPSVGNTIYF
TRBV7-9	TRBJ2-7	NA	12	NA	TGTGCCAGCAGCCTGGACTTGTACGAGCAGTACTTC	CASSLDLYEQYF
TRBV6-4	TRBJ2-3	many	15	TRBD2	TGTGCCAGCAGTGACACTAGCGGGGGGGCAGATACGCAGTATTTT	CASSDTSGGADTQYF
TRBV15	TRBJ2-5	NA	13	NA	TGTGCCACCAGCCCGGTCTTAAGAGAGACCCAGTACTTC	CATSPVLRETQYF
TRBV7-3	TRBJ2-3	NA	16	NA	TGTGCCAGCAGCTTAAGTGGCCATCCCATGACAGATACGCAGTATTTT	CASSLSGHPMTDTQYF
TRBV6-5	TRBJ1-3	NA	15	TRBD1	TGTGCCAGCTTGGCAGGGGGAAATCTTGGAAACACCATATATTTT	CASLAGGNLGNTIYF
TRBV10-2	TRBJ2-7	NA	16	TRBD2	TGCGCCAGCAGCGAGGGAACTAGCGGGGGGTACTACGAGCAGTACTTC	CASSEGTSGGYYEQYF
TRBV7-9	TRBJ2-7	NA	15	TRBD2	TGTGCCAGCAGCTTAGCAGCGGGGGTAAGGCACGAGCAGTACTTC	CASSLAAGVRHEQYF
TRBV19	TRBJ1-2	NA	11	NA	TGTGCCAGTAGTTTTTCTTATGGCTACACCTTC	CASSFSYGYTF
TRBV27	TRBJ1-2	NA	14	NA	TGTGCCAGCAGTTTAATGGCAGGGGACTATGGCTACACCTTC	CASSLMAGDYGYTF
TRBV2	TRBJ2-7	NA	12	TRBD1	TGTGCCAGCAGCAGACAGGGTCTCGAGCAGTACTTC	CASSRQGLEQYF
TRBV18	TRBJ1-3	NA	14	NA	TGTGCCAGCTCACCGGACACGACTGGAAACACCATATATTTT	CASSPDTTGNTIYF
TRBV15	TRBJ2-5	NA	17	TRBD1	TGTGCCACCAGCTCCCGACAGGGGAATTTGCCGTCCGAGACCCAGTACTTC	CATSSRQGNLPSETQYF
TRBV5-1	TRBJ1-1	NA	16	TRBD1	TGCGCCAGCAGCCCTGCGGGACAGGGATTGAACACTGAAGCTTTCTTT	CASSPAGQGLNTEAFF
TRBV6-1	TRBJ2-7	NA	14	NA	TGTGCCAGCAGTGTTGCGGGGCCCTCCTACGAGCAGTACTTC	CASSVAGPSYEQYF
TRBV28	TRBJ2-7	NA	16	TRBD1	TGTGCCAGCAGTTCTCGGTCGGGGACAGCACTCTACGAGCAGTACTTC	CASSSRSGTALYEQYF
TRBV21-1	TRBJ2-3	NA	15	NA	TGTGCCAGCAGCAAAGAGGGACTCCACACAGATACGCAGTATTTT	CASSKEGLHTDTQYF
TRBV7-2	TRBJ1-5	NA	13	NA	TGTGCCAGCAGCTTTAAGGGGGACCAGCCCCAGCATTTT	CASSFKGDQPQHF
TRBV5-6	TRBJ1-2	NA	17	TRBD1	TGTGCCAGCAGCAGTCGGGACAGGGGAGCTGCTAACTATGGCTACACCTTC	CASSSRDRGAANYGYTF
TRBV6-1	TRBJ1-5	NA	14	NA	TGTGCCAGCACATTAGGGGTTTCGGGTCAGCCCCAGCATTTT	CASTLGVSGQPQHF
TRBV19	TRBJ2-5	NA	15	TRBD2	TGTGCCAGTAGTATGCGAGCGGGGGCCCAAGAGACCCAGTACTTC	CASSMRAGAQETQYF
TRBV7-2	TRBJ1-4	NA	14	NA	TGTGCCAGCAGCTTATCACAGGGAAGGGAAAAACTGTTTTTT	CASSLSQGREKLFF
TRBV19	TRBJ2-3	NA	15	NA	TGTGCCAGTAGTATAGTGAGCCCCGCCCCAGATACGCAGTATTTT	CASSIVSPAPDTQYF
TRBV7-2	TRBJ2-2	NA	15	TRBD1	TGTGCCAGCAGCCCCAGGGGGCTGAGCACCGGGGAGCTGTTTTTT	CASSPRGLSTGELFF
TRBV11-2	TRBJ2-3	NA	17	NA	TGTGCCAGCAGCCATTTCAGGGGTAGCCCTTCCACAGATACGCAGTATTTT	CASSHFRGSPSTDTQYF
TRBV6-5	TRBJ1-1	NA	16	TRBD1	TGTGCCAGCAGTTACCATCTAAAACAGGGGAGCACTGAAGCTTTCTTT	CASSYHLKQGSTEAFF
TRBV6-5	TRBJ2-5	NA	16	NA	TGTGCCAGCAGTTACAAAGGGGGCGCAGGAGGGGAGACCCAGTACTTC	CASSYKGGAGGETQYF
TRBV18	TRBJ1-2	NA	13	TRBD1	TGTGCCAGCTCACTCATGGACAGGGGTGGCTACACCTTC	CASSLMDRGGYTF
TRBV4-1	TRBJ2-3	NA	17	TRBD1	TGCGCCAGCAGCCAGGGCAAAAGGACAGGGGGGACAGATACGCAGTATTTT	CASSQGKRTGGTDTQYF
TRBV6-5	TRBJ2-3	NA	12	NA	TGTGCCAGCAGCCCGGGGGGCTATACGCAGTATTTT	CASSPGGYTQYF
TRBV12-1	TRBJ2-7	NA	11	NA	TGTGCCAGCAGCCCCCTCTACGAGCAGTACTTC	CASSPLYEQYF
TRBV7-8	TRBJ2-7	NA	14	TRBD1	TGTGCCAGCAGCTGGGACAGGGGAGAGTACGAGCAGTACTTC	CASSWDRGEYEQYF
TRBV9	TRBJ2-1	NA	16	NA	TGTGCCAGCAGCCCCAGCGGTGACTACTCCTACAATGAGCAGTTCTTC	CASSPSGDYSYNEQFF
TRBV11-2	TRBJ2-3	NA	13	NA	TGTGCCAGCTTTGGAGGGGGGGCAGATACGCAGTATTTT	CASFGGGADTQYF